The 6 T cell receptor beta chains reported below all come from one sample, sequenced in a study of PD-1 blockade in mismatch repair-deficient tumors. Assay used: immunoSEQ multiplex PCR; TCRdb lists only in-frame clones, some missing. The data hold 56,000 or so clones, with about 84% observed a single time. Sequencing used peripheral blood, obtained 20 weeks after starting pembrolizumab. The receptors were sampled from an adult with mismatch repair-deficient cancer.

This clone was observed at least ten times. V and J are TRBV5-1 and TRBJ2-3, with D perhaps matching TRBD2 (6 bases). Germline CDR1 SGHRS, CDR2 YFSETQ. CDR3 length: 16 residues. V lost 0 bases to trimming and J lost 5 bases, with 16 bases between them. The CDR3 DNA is TGCGCCAGCAGCTTGGGTGTGCCTAGCGAAGGAGATACGCAGTATTTT. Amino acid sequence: CASSLGVPSEGDTQYF.

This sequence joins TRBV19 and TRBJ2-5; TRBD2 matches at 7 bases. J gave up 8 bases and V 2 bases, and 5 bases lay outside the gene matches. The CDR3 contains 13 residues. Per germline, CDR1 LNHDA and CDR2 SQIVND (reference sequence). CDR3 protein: CASSIKRDGTQYF. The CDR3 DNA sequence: TGTGCCAGTAGTATAAAGCGGGACGGTACCCAGTACTTC.

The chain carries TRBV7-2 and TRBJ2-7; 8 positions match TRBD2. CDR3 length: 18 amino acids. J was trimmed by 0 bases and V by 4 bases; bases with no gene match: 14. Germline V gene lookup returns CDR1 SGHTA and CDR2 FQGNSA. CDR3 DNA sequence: TGTGCCAGCAGCTCGTCGACTAGCGCTCGCAGGTACTCCTACGAGCAGTACTTC. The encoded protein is CASSSSTSARRYSYEQYF. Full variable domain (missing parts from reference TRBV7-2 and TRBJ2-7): GAGVSQSPSNKVTEKGKDVELRCDPISGHTALYWYRQSLGQGLEFLIYFQGNSAPDKSGLPSDRFSAERTGGSVSTLTIQRTQQEDSAVYLCASSSSTSARRYSYEQYFGPGTRLTVT.

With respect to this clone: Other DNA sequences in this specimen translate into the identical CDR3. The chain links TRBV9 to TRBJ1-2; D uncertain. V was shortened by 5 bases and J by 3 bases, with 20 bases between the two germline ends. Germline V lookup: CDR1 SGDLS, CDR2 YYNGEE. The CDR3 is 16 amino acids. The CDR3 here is CASSHQKEGMDYGYTF. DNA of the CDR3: TGTGCCAGCAGTCATCAAAAGGAGGGCATGGACTATGGCTACACCTTC.

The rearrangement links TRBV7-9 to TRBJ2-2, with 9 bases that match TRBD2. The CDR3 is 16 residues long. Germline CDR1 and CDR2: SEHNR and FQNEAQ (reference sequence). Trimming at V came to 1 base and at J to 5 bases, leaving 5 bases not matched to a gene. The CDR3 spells CASSLGSGLATGELFF. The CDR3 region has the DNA TGTGCCAGCAGCTTAGGTTCGGGACTAGCTACCGGGGAGCTGTTTTTT.

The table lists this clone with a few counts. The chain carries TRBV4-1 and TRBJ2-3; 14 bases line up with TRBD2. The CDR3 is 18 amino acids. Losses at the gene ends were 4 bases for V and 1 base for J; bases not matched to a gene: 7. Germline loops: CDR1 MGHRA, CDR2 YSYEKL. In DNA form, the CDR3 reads TGCGCCAGCAGCCTGACAGGACTAGCGGGAGGTGGCACAGATACGCAGTATTTT. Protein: CASSLTGLAGGGTDTQYF.